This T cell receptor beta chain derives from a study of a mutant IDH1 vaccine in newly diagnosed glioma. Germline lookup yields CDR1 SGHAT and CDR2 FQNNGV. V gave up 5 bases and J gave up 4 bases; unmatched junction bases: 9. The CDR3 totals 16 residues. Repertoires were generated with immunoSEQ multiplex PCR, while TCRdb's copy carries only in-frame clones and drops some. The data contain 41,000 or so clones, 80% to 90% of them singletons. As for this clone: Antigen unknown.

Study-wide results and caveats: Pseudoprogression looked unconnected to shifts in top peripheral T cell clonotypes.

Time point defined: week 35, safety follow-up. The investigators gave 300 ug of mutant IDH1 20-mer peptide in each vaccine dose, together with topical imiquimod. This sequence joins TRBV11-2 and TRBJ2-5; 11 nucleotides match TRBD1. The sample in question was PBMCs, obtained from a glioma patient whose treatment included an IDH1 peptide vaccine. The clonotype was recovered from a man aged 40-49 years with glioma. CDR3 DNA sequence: TGTGCCAGCAGCCCGCCCGGACAGGGGGCAGGAGAGACCCAGTACTTC. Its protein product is CASSPPGQGAGETQYF. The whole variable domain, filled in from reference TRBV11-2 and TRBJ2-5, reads EAGVAQSPRYKIIEKRQSVAFWCNPISGHATLYWYQQILGQGPKLLIQFQNNGVVDDSQLPKDRFSAERLKGVDSTLKIQPAKLEDSAVYLCASSPPGQGAGETQYFGPGTRLLVL.